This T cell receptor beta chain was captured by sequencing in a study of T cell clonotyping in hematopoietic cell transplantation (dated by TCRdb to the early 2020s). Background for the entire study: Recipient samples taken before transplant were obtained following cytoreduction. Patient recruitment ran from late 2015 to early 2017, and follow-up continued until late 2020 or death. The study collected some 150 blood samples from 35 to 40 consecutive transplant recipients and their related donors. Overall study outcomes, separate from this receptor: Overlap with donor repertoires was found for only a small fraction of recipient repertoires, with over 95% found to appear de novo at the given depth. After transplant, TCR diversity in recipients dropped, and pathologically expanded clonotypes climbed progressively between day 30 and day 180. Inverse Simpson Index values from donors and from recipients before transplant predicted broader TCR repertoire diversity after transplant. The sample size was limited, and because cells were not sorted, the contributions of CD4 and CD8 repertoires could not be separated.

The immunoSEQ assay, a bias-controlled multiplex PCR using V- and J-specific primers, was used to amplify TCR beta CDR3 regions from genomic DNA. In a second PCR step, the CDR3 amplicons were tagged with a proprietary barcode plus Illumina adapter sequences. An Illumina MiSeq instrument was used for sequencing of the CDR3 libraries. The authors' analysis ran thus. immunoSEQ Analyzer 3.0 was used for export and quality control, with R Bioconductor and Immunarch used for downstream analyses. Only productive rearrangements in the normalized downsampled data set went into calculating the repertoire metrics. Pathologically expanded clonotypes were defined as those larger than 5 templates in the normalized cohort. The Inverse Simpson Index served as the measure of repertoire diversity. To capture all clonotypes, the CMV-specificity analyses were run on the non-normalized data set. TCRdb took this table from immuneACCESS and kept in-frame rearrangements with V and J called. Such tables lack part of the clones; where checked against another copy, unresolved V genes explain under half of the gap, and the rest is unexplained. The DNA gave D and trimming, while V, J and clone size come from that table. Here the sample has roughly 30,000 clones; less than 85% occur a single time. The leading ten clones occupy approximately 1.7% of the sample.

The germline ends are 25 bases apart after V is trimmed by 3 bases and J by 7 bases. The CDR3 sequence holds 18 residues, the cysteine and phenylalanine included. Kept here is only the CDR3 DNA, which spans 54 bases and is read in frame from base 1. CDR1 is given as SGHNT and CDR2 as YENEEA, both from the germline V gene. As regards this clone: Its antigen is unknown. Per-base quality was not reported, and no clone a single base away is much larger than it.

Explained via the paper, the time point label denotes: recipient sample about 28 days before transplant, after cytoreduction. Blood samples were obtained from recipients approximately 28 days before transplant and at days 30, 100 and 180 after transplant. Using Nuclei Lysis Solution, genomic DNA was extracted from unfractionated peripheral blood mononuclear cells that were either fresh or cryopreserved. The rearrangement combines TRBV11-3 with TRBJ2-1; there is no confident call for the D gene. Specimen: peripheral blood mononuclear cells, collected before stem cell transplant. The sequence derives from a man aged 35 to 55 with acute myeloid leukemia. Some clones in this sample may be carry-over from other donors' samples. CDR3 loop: CASSFSFPRDSTRNEQFF. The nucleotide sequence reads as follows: TGTGCCAGCAGCTTCTCATTTCCCCGCGACTCCACCAGGAATGAGCAGTTCTTC.